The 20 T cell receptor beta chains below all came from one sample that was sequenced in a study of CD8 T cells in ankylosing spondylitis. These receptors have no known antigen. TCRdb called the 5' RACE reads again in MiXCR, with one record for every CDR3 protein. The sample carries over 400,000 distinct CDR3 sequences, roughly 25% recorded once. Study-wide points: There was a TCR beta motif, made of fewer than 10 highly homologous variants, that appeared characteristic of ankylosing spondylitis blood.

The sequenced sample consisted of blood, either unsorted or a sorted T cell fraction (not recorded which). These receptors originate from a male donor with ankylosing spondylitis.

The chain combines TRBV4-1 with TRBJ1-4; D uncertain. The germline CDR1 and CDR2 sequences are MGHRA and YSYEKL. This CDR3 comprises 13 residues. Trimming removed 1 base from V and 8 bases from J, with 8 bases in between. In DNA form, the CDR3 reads TGCGCCAGCAGCCAAGTTGTTCGAGAAAAACTGTTTTTT. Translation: CASSQVVREKLFF.

CDR3 in amino acids: CASSSTSNAEQFF. DNA for the CDR3: TGTGCCAGCTCATCAACTTCGAACGCTGAGCAGTTCTTC. The J gene is TRBJ2-1, the V gene TRBV18, with unresolved D. CDR3 length equals 13 residues. From germline, CDR1 is KGHSH and CDR2 LQKENI. Trimming took off 5 bases at V and 9 bases at J, with 14 bases between the two ends.

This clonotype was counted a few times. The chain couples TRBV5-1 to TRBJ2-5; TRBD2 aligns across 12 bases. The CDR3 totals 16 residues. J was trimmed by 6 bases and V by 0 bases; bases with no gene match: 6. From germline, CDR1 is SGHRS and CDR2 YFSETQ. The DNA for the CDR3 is TGCGCCAGCAGCTTGGCCTCTAGCGGGAGGGCCAAGACCCAGTACTTC. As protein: CASSLASSGRAKTQYF.

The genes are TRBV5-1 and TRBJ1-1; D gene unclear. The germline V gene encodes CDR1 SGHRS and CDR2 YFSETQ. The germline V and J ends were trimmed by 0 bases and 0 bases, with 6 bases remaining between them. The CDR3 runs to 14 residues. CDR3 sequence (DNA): TGCGCCAGCAGCTTGGACCAGATGAACACTGAAGCTTTCTTT. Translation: CASSLDQMNTEAFF.

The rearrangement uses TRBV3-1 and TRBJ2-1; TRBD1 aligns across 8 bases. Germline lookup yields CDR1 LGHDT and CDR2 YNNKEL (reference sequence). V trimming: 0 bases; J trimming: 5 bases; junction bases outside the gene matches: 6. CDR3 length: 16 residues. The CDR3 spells CASSQEMGQVHNEQFF. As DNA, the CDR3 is TGTGCCAGCAGCCAAGAAATGGGACAGGTCCACAATGAGCAGTTCTTC.

The CDR3 here is CASSQDRYTTSLGTEAFF. DNA for the CDR3: TGTGCCAGCAGCCAAGATAGGTATACAACCTCGTTAGGCACTGAAGCTTTCTTT. The J gene is TRBJ1-1, the V gene TRBV14; D gene ambiguous. In germline, CDR1 is SGHDN, CDR2 FVKESK. V lost 0 bases to trimming and J lost 4 bases, with 21 bases between them. The CDR3 runs 18 residues. Full variable domain (outside the CDR3, taken from reference TRBV14 and TRBJ1-1): EAGVTQFPSHSVIEKGQTVTLRCDPISGHDNLYWYRRVMGKEIKFLLHFVKESKQDESGMPNNRFLAERTGGTYSTLKVQPAELEDSGVYFCASSQDRYTTSLGTEAFFGQGTRLTVV.

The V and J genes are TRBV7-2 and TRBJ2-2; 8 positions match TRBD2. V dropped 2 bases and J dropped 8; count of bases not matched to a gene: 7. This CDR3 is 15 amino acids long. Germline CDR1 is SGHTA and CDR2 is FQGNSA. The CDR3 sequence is CASSLLSGSGGELFF. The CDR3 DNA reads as TGTGCCAGCAGCTTACTCAGCGGGAGTGGGGGGGAGCTGTTTTTT.

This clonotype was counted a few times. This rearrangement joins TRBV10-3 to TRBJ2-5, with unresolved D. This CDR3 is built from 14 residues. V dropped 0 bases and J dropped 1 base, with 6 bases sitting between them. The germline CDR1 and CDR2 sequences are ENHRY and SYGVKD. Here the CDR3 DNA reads TGTGCCATCAGTGAGTCTCAGGTCCAAGAGACCCAGTACTTC. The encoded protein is CAISESQVQETQYF.

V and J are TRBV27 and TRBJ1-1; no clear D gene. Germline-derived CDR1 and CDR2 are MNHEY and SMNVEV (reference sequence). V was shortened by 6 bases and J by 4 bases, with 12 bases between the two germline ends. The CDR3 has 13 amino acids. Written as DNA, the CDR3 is TGTGCCAGCAGCCCGCCTTGGGGCACTGAAGCTTTCTTT. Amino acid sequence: CASSPPWGTEAFF.

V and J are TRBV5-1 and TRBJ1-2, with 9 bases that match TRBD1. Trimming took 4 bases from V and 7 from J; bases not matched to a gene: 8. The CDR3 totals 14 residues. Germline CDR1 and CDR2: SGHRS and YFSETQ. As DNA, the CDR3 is TGCGCCAGCAGCGATCACAGGGGGCAGCGTGGCTACACCTTC. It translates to CASSDHRGQRGYTF.

This CDR3 reads CASSLVGVKDYEQYF. The DNA for the CDR3 is TGCGCCAGCAGCTTGGTAGGGGTGAAGGACTACGAGCAGTACTTC. The chain employs TRBV5-1 and TRBJ2-7; maybe TRBD1 (5 bases). The CDR3 sequence is 15 residues long. The germline V gene encodes CDR1 SGHRS and CDR2 YFSETQ. Between the trimmed V and J ends, which lost 0 bases and 3 bases, there was a span of 13 bases.

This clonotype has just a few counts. The CDR3 here is CASSTREGQNEQFF. Here the CDR3 DNA reads TGCGCCAGCAGCACCCGGGAGGGCCAAAATGAGCAGTTCTTC. The chain couples TRBV5-1 to TRBJ2-1; 8 bases agree with TRBD2. Germline values: CDR1 SGHRS, CDR2 YFSETQ. The CDR3 sequence is 14 residues long. V dropped 4 bases and J dropped 7; count of bases not matched to a gene: 7.

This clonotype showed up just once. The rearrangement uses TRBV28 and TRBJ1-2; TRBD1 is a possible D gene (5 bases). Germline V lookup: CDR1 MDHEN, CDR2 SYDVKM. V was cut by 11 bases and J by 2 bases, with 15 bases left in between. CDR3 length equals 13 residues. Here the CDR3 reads CAGRDARNYGYTF. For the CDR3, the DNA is TGTGCCGGACGGGACGCTCGGAACTATGGCTACACCTTC.

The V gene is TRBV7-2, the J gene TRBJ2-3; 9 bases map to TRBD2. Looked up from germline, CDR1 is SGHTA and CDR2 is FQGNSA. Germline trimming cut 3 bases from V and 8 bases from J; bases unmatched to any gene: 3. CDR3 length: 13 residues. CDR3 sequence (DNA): TGTGCCAGCAGCTTGGAGACTAGCGGTACGCAGTATTTT. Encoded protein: CASSLETSGTQYF.

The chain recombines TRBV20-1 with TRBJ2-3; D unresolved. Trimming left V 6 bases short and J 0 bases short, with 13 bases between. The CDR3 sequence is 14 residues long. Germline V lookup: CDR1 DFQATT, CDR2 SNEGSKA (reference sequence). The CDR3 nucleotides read TGCAGTGCCGTTAAATCGGGTAGCACAGATACGCAGTATTTT. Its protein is CSAVKSGSTDTQYF.

The CDR3 here is CASSWAAADSYEQYF. The CDR3 coding sequence is TGTGCCAGCAGCTGGGCTGCGGCCGACTCCTACGAGCAGTACTTC. This sequence joins TRBV3-1 and TRBJ2-7; D is unresolved. Germline V gene lookup returns CDR1 LGHDT and CDR2 YNNKEL (reference sequence). V gave up 5 bases and J gave up 0 bases, with 14 bases separating them. This CDR3 is 15 amino acids long.

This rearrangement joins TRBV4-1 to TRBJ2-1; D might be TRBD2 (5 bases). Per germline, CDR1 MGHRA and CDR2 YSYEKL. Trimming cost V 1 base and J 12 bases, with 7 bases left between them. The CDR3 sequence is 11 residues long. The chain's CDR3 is CASSQGRGQFF. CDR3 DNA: TGCGCCAGCAGCCAAGGCCGGGGGCAGTTCTTC.

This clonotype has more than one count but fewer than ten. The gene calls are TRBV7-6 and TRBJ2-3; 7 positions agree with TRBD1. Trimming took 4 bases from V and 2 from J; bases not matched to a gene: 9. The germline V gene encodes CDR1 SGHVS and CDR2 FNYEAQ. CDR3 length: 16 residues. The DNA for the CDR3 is TGTGCCAGCAGCTACCTACCGGGACAGAACACAGATACGCAGTATTTT. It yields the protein CASSYLPGQNTDTQYF.

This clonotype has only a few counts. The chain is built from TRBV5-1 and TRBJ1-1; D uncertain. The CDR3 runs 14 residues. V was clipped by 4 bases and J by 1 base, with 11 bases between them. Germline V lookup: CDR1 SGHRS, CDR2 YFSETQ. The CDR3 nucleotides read TGCGCCAGCAGCGAACTGCATCAGAACACTGAAGCTTTCTTT. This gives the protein CASSELHQNTEAFF.

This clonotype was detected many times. DNA for the CDR3: TGCGCCAGCAGGAGGCAAGGGACAGGGGAAGGCTATGGCTACACCTTC. Translation: CASRRQGTGEGYGYTF. The rearrangement uses TRBV5-1 and TRBJ1-2, with TRBD1 identical over 10 bases. This CDR3 has 16 residues. CDR1 is SGHRS and CDR2 is YFSETQ in the germline V gene. The V and J ends lost 5 bases and 4 bases, in that order; junction bases with no gene match: 11.